This TCR beta chain comes out of a study of blood T cell repertoires in COVID-19. The wider study: Sites in the United States, Italy and Spain provided acute and convalescent COVID-19 samples.

The CDR3 sequence is 11 residues long. The ends were cut back, 6 bases at V and 8 bases at J, with 13 bases in the middle. Germline-derived CDR1 and CDR2 are SQVTM and ANQGSEA. Original methodology: Estimation of nucleated cell counts was performed using reference gene primer amplification. Assay: immunoSEQ multiplex PCR; the TCRdb copy retains only in-frame clones and omits some. The V and J calls and the clone size are those of that table, but D and trimming were determined from the DNA. This repertoire shows under 300,000 clones, 89% found once; its top ten account for approximately 0.94%. The sequence came from a woman in her thirties or forties who had recovered from COVID-19. The chain links TRBV29-1 to TRBJ1-2; TRBD1 is a possible D gene (6 bases). Sequences were obtained from peripheral blood. CDR3 protein: CSVDDRPGYTF. The CDR3 region has the DNA TGCAGCGTAGATGACAGGCCCGGCTACACCTTC.